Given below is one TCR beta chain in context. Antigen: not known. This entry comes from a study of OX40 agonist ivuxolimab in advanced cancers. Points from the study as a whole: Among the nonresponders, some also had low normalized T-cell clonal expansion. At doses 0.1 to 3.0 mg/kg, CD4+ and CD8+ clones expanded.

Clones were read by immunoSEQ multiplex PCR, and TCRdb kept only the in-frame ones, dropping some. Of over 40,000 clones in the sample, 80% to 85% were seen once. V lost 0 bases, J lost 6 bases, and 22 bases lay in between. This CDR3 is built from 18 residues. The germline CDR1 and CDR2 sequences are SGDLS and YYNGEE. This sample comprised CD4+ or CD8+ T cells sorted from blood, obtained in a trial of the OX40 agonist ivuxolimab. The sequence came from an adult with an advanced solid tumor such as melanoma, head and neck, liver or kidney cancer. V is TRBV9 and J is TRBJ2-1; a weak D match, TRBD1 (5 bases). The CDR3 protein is CASSVAVPRQGWSNEQFF. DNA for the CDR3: TGTGCCAGCAGCGTAGCCGTACCCCGCCAGGGTTGGAGCAATGAGCAGTTCTTC.